This passage covers 19 T cell receptor beta chains from one sample sequenced in a study of cytomegalovirus exposure and HLA in healthy donors. This PCR relied on a set of 60 Vbeta primers and 13 Jbeta primers. Profiling relied on immunoSEQ multiplex PCR, and the TCRdb table lists in-frame clones only, not all of them. The profile shows tens of thousands of clones, over 70% of them singletons. Sequenced: PBMCs. The receptors originated from a human donor in good health.

The chain employs TRBV10-3 and TRBJ1-5; D may be TRBD1 (6 bases). Trimming took 3 bases from V and 1 from J, leaving 10 bases between them. This CDR3 is 15 amino acids long. From germline, CDR1 is ENHRY and CDR2 SYGVKD. The CDR3: CAISESTGSNQPQHF. CDR3 bases: TGTGCCATCAGTGAATCCACAGGGAGCAATCAGCCCCAGCATTTT.

Only a few counts were recorded for this clone. The chain has TRBV30 and TRBJ1-2; D may be TRBD1 (6 bases). Trimming took off 4 bases at V and 0 bases at J, with 15 bases between the two ends. The CDR3 consists of 15 residues. From germline, CDR1 is GTSNPN and CDR2 SVGIG (reference sequence). The CDR3 is CAWTLEGTPNYGYTF. The CDR3 region has the DNA TGTGCCTGGACACTAGAGGGGACACCTAACTATGGCTACACCTTC. Combining the CDR3 with reference TRBV30 and TRBJ1-2 gives the whole variable domain SQTIHQWPATLVQPVGSPLSLECTVEGTSNPNLYWYRQAAGRGLQLLFYSVGIGQISSEVPQNLSASRPQDRQFILSSKKLLLSDSGFYLCAWTLEGTPNYGYTFGSGTRLTVV.

In its sample, this clone was seen once. The chain combines TRBV5-4 with TRBJ1-4; tentatively, D is TRBD1 (6 bases). Germline V lookup: CDR1 SGHNT, CDR2 YYREEE (reference sequence). This CDR3 has 15 amino acids. The V gene lost 2 bases and the J gene lost 8 bases, with 16 bases spanning the gap. CDR3 residues: CASSFSGTRDEKLFF. The CDR3 DNA reads TGTGCCAGCAGCTTTTCCGGGACACGCGACGAAAAACTGTTTTTT. The full variable domain, in which reference TRBV5-4 and TRBJ1-4 provide the parts outside the CDR3, is ETGVTQSPTHLIKTRGQQVTLRCSSQSGHNTVSWYQQALGQGPQFIFQYYREEENGRGNFPPRFSGLQFPNYSSELNVNALELDDSALYLCASSFSGTRDEKLFFGSGTQLSVL.

V usage is TRBV10-3 and J usage is TRBJ1-1; D possibly corresponds to TRBD1 (5 bases). Germline-derived CDR1 and CDR2 are ENHRY and SYGVKD. V lost 6 bases and J lost 0, with 8 bases in between. This CDR3 region has 13 residues. CDR3 protein: CAIRTDMNTEAFF. The DNA of the CDR3 is TGTGCCATCAGGACAGACATGAACACTGAAGCTTTCTTT.

The V call is TRBV7-7, the J call TRBJ2-2, with TRBD2 matching over 10 bases. The length of the CDR3 is 17 residues. Germline V CDR1 and CDR2: SSHAT, FNYEAQ (reference sequence). V lost 5 bases and J lost 4; bases outside the gene matches: 10. The DNA for the CDR3 is TGTGCCAGCAGCCTCGGTCTAGCGGGAGTCGGCACCGGGGAGCTGTTTTTT. It encodes CASSLGLAGVGTGELFF.

The chain uses TRBV5-6 and TRBJ2-3, with 9 bases that match TRBD2. V trimming: 4 bases; J trimming: 2 bases; junction bases outside the gene matches: 11. In germline, CDR1 is SGHDT, CDR2 YYEEEE. The CDR3 is 17 residues long. The chain's CDR3 is CASSHSSGGGPTDTQYF. DNA for the CDR3: TGTGCCAGCAGCCATAGTAGCGGGGGAGGCCCCACAGATACGCAGTATTTT.

This chain links TRBV5-1 with TRBJ2-5, with D possibly TRBD2 on 6 matching bases. The germline V gene encodes CDR1 SGHRS and CDR2 YFSETQ. The CDR3 sequence is 15 residues long. V lost 0 bases and J 4 bases, leaving 13 bases between the germline ends. CDR3 sequence (DNA): TGCGCCAGCAGCTTGGGGCTAGCGAACGTAGAGACCCAGTACTTC. Translating gives CASSLGLANVETQYF.

V and J are TRBV6-6 and TRBJ1-2; TRBD1 matches at 8 bases. V lost 6 bases, J lost 8 bases, and 8 bases stayed unmatched. This CDR3 spans 13 amino acids. In germline, CDR1 is MNHNY, CDR2 SVGAGI (reference sequence). The CDR3 loop reads CASRDVQGVGYTF. The CDR3 DNA is TGTGCCAGCAGGGACGTACAGGGGGTAGGCTACACCTTC.

A few counts support this clone. This rearrangement joins TRBV5-5 to TRBJ1-1; D perhaps matches TRBD1 (5 bases). Trimming shortened V by 0 bases and J by 2 bases, and 11 bases separated the two germline ends. CDR1 is SGHKS and CDR2 is YYEKEE in the germline V gene (reference sequence). The CDR3 is 15 amino acids. The chain's CDR3 is CASSLDDRSNTEAFF. DNA for the CDR3: TGTGCCAGCAGCTTGGATGACAGATCTAACACTGAAGCTTTCTTT.

V usage is TRBV27 and J usage is TRBJ2-7, with no clear D. Per germline, CDR1 MNHEY and CDR2 SMNVEV (reference sequence). With 2 bases removed from V and 6 bases from J, the gap between germline ends came to 11 bases. The CDR3 length is 13 residues. The DNA of the CDR3 is TGTGCCAGCAGTTTAATTTTATCCGGCGAGCAGTACTTC. This translates into CASSLILSGEQYF.

In this sample, this clone turned up once. The chain combines TRBV14 with TRBJ2-3; 8 nucleotides match TRBD1. Looked up from germline, CDR1 is SGHDN and CDR2 is FVKESK. V lost 8 bases to trimming and J lost 0 bases; unmatched junction nucleotides: 10. There are 16 residues in the CDR3. The CDR3 DNA is TGTGCCAGCGGACCTCAGGGGGCGCTTAGCACAGATACGCAGTATTTT. Its translation is CASGPQGALSTDTQYF.

In this sample, this clone turned up a few times. V and J are TRBV6-4 and TRBJ2-1; 9 bases are a match to TRBD1. Germline V CDR1 and CDR2: MRHNA, SNTAGT. V trimming: 3 bases; J trimming: 5 bases; junction bases outside the gene matches: 5. This CDR3 is 15 amino acids long. The CDR3 coding sequence is TGTGCCAGCAGTGAGGAGACAGGGGGACACAATGAGCAGTTCTTC. It encodes CASSEETGGHNEQFF.

The V and J genes are TRBV7-9 and TRBJ2-4; 9 bases are a match to TRBD1. CDR1 SEHNR and CDR2 FQNEAQ come from the germline V gene (reference sequence). CDR3 length: 15 residues. Trimming removed 6 bases from V and 4 bases from J; junction bases left unmatched: 7. The CDR3 sequence: CASSPGQGVKNIQYF. The CDR3 DNA follows: TGTGCCAGCAGTCCGGGACAGGGAGTAAAAAACATTCAGTACTTC.

The genes are TRBV28 and TRBJ1-5, with a tentative D call TRBD1 (5 bases). Trimming pared 2 bases from V and 6 bases from J, leaving 11 bases between. This CDR3 is built from 14 residues. The germline CDR1 and CDR2 sequences are MDHEN and SYDVKM. The CDR3 DNA reads as TGTGCCAGCAGTTTACCCCAGGGCCCTCAGCCCCAGCATTTT. This translates into CASSLPQGPQPQHF.

In DNA form, the CDR3 reads TGTGCCAGCAGTGAAGCGCATTTTGGACTAGGAGAGACCCAGTACTTC. It encodes CASSEAHFGLGETQYF. The genes are TRBV6-1 and TRBJ2-5; 7 bases map to TRBD2. The V gene's germline CDR1 is MNHNS and CDR2 SASEGT. Trimming removed 0 bases from V and 4 bases from J; junction bases left unmatched: 8. This CDR3 has 16 residues.

This clone has more than one count but fewer than ten. The rearrangement uses TRBV10-1 and TRBJ2-7, with D perhaps TRBD2 (5 bases). The CDR3 sequence is 13 residues long. Looked up from germline, CDR1 is WNHNN and CDR2 is SYGVQD (reference sequence). Trimming left V 2 bases short and J 5 bases short, with 10 bases between. The CDR3 DNA is TGCGCCAGCAGTGAGAAGGGAGCCAACGAGCAGTACTTC. It is translated as CASSEKGANEQYF.

This clone was found a few times. V is TRBV30 and J is TRBJ2-2; D is perhaps TRBD1 (5 bases). V was cut by 2 bases and J by 4 bases, with 11 bases left in between. Germline V CDR1 and CDR2: GTSNPN, SVGIG (reference sequence). CDR3 length: 14 amino acids. The CDR3 sequence: CAWSLQQGTGELFF. In DNA, the CDR3 is TGTGCCTGGAGTCTCCAGCAGGGCACCGGGGAGCTGTTTTTT. The full variable domain, its missing parts supplied by reference TRBV30 and TRBJ2-2, is SQTIHQWPATLVQPVGSPLSLECTVEGTSNPNLYWYRQAAGRGLQLLFYSVGIGQISSEVPQNLSASRPQDRQFILSSKKLLLSDSGFYLCAWSLQQGTGELFFGEGSRLTVL.

The chain uses TRBV5-1 and TRBJ1-6; no firm D call. The CDR3 is 16 residues long. Germline V CDR1 and CDR2: SGHRS, YFSETQ. Trimming cost V 2 bases and J 5 bases, with 14 bases left between them. CDR3 sequence reads: CASSFQAGLDNSPLHF. The CDR3 coding sequence is TGCGCCAGCAGCTTCCAGGCGGGGTTAGATAATTCACCCCTCCACTTT.

The chain joins TRBV9 to TRBJ1-1; D not resolved. The CDR3 covers 16 residues. V lost 0 bases and J lost 0, with 12 bases in between. CDR1 SGDLS and CDR2 YYNGEE come from the germline V gene. This chain's CDR3 is CASSVVKAGMNTEAFF. The CDR3 bases are TGTGCCAGCAGCGTAGTAAAGGCGGGCATGAACACTGAAGCTTTCTTT.